The 19 T cell receptor beta chains listed next were all sequenced from one sample in a study of T cell clonality in common variable immunodeficiency. The table came from immunoSEQ multiplex PCR; TCRdb's copy has only in-frame clones and leaves some out. The sample contains some 80,000 clones, none of them singletons. The sample taken for sequencing was peripheral blood mononuclear cells. The receptor source for this set is a person aged 18 to 75 in good health.

Ten or more counts support this clone. The CDR3 extends 3 residues past the end of the read, so its final part is completed from the germline J gene. V gene TRBV2 combines with J gene TRBJ2-3; 8 bases map to TRBD2. Germline V gene sequence: CDR1 SNHLY, CDR2 FYNNEI. The CDR3 extends over 15 amino acids. J was trimmed by 7 bases and V by 8 bases; bases with no gene match: 14. CDR3 residues: CASLTGSGIGNTQYF. CDR3 bases read: TGTGCCAGCTTAACGGGTAGCGGGATAGGAAATACG.

This clone was recorded many times. The read finishes 3 residues shy of the CDR3 end, and the germline J gene is used to complete it. This sequence joins TRBV11-2 and TRBJ2-7; either TRBD1 or TRBD2 may fit D (6 bases each). This CDR3 has 14 amino acids. Germline V lookup: CDR1 SGHAT, CDR2 FQNNGV. Trimming left V 5 bases short and J 3 bases short, with 14 bases between. Partial CDR3 DNA: TGTGCCAGCAGCCCCACAGGGAGGTTCTACGAG. Its translation: CASSPTGRFYE. The entire CDR3 protein reads CASSPTGRFYEQYF.

This clone was detected many times. Coverage ceases 3 residues before the CDR3 finishes, and the germline J gene fills in the end. The rearrangement joins TRBV2 to TRBJ2-7; perhaps TRBD1 as D (6 bases). The CDR3 contains 15 residues. Per the germline V gene, CDR1 is SNHLY and CDR2 is FYNNEI. V lost 4 bases, J lost 2 bases, and 15 bases lay in between. This CDR3 reads CASSGPGHLTYEQYF. The CDR3 DNA, read in part, is TGTGCCAGCAGTGGCCCGGGACATTTAACCTACGAG.

This clone was seen repeatedly, ten times or more. The sequence runs out 3 residues before the end of the CDR3; the remainder is reconstructed from the germline J gene. The chain employs TRBV29-1 and TRBJ2-3; D call uncertain. V was pared by 4 bases and J by 6 bases, with 14 bases between. The CDR3 consists of 13 residues. Germline V gene sequence: CDR1 SQVTM, CDR2 ANQGSEA. The chain's CDR3 is CSVVPDSADTQYF. CDR3 DNA, as far as it was read: TGCAGCGTTGTGCCAGACTCGGCTGATACG.

This clone has a count of ten or more. The read ends 3 residues before the CDR3 terminus; that terminus is restored from the germline J gene. V is TRBV5-1 and J is TRBJ2-1, with 11 bases fitting TRBD2. Germline CDR1 and CDR2: SGHRS and YFSETQ. V lost 1 base and J lost 7; bases outside the gene matches: 7. CDR3 length equals 16 residues. Incomplete CDR3 DNA: TGCGCCAGCAGCTTGTCCGGACTAGCGGGTCTAAATGAG. Translated, it gives CASSLSGLAGLNE. The full CDR3 protein reads CASSLSGLAGLNEQFF.

This clone came up many times. Compared with germline, one end of the junction differs, possibly owing to a read error. The CDR3 extends 3 residues past the end of the read, so its final part is completed from the germline J gene. The chain carries TRBV4-2 and TRBJ2-1, with 11 bases fitting TRBD2. The CDR3 is 16 residues long. Germline CDR1 and CDR2: LGHNA and YNFKEQ. The CDR3 loop is CASSLRLAGGNNEQFF. CDR3 DNA, as far as it was read: TGCGCCAGCAGCCTTCGCCTAGCGGGAGGCAACAATGAG.

The table lists this clone with many counts. The read finishes 3 residues shy of the CDR3 end, and the germline J gene is used to complete it. The rearrangement uses TRBV13 and TRBJ2-1; 10 bases are shared with TRBD2. The V gene's germline CDR1 is PRHDT and CDR2 FYEKMQ (reference sequence). The ends lost 5 bases at V and 6 bases at J; junction bases unmatched: 13. The CDR3 covers 17 residues. CDR3 DNA, as far as it was read: TGTGCCAGCAGCCCGGTCGGAACTAGCGGGATTGTCAATGAG. It is translated as CASSPVGTSGIVNE. The CDR3, in full, reads CASSPVGTSGIVNEQFF.

This clone appeared many times. The read ends 3 residues early relative to the CDR3; the germline J gene fills the gap. This chain uses TRBV20-1 with TRBJ2-7; D is uncertain. Germline CDR1 and CDR2: DFQATT and SNEGSKA (reference sequence). The CDR3 contains 12 residues. V dropped 1 base and J dropped 5 bases, with 9 bases sitting between them. The CDR3 loop is CSARAQSDEQYF. The CDR3 bases that were read are TGCAGTGCTAGAGCACAGTCCGACGAG.

This clone has ten or more counts. With the read ending 3 residues before the CDR3 end, the germline J gene is used to fill in that end. The V call is TRBV18, the J call TRBJ2-7; TRBD2 agrees at 7 bases. Looked up from germline, CDR1 is KGHSH and CDR2 is LQKENI. The CDR3 extends over 14 amino acids. After removal of 3 bases from V and 3 bases from J, the junction contained 5 bases not matched to a gene. The CDR3 is CASSPGLADYEQYF. Incomplete CDR3 DNA: TGTGCCAGCTCACCGGGCCTAGCGGACTACGAG. The full variable domain, with the rest looked up from reference TRBV18 and TRBJ2-7, is NAGVMQNPRHLVRRRGQEARLRCSPMKGHSHVYWYRQLPEEGLKFMVYLQKENIIDESGMPKERFSAEFPKEGPSILRIQQVVRGDSAAYFCASSPGLADYEQYFGPGTRLTVT.

This clone has a count of ten or more. The CDR3 end is not reached by the read, which stops 3 residues before it; the germline J gene fills it in. This rearrangement joins TRBV5-1 to TRBJ1-5, with a possible D match to TRBD1 (6 bases). V lost 1 base, J lost 3 bases, and 11 bases lay in between. The CDR3 is 15 amino acids. Germline CDR1 is SGHRS and CDR2 is YFSETQ. The CDR3 loop reads CASSLPRQVNQPQHF. The sequenced CDR3 bases are TGCGCCAGCAGCTTGCCCCGACAGGTCAATCAGCCC. Complete variable domain (other parts from reference TRBV5-1 and TRBJ1-5): KAGVTQTPRYLIKTRGQQVTLSCSPISGHRSVSWYQQTPGQGLQFLFEYFSETQRNKGNFPGRFSGRQFSNSRSEMNVSTLELGDSALYLCASSLPRQVNQPQHFGDGTRLSIL.

This clone has more than one count but fewer than ten. The read comes to an end 3 residues before the CDR3 does, leaving the germline J gene to fill in the end. This chain links TRBV7-9 with TRBJ1-1, with a weak D call TRBD1 (6 bases). V was pared by 5 bases and J by 7 bases, with 14 bases between. CDR3 length: 13 residues. In germline, CDR1 is SEHNR, CDR2 FQNEAQ (reference sequence). The CDR3: CASSLQGRIEAFF. CDR3 DNA (partial): TGTGCCAGCAGCCTCCAGGGGCGGATTGAA.

Ten or more counts support this clone. The CDR3 is cut off 3 residues early in the read; its end comes from the germline J gene. Other DNA variants within this sample encode the same CDR3. V gene TRBV6-4 combines with J gene TRBJ2-3; the D gene is possibly TRBD2 (6 bases). V lost 4 bases and J lost 1, with 6 bases in between. The CDR3 is 13 amino acids. The germline gives CDR1 MRHNA, CDR2 SNTAGT. CDR3 sequence: CASSASGTDTQYF. Partial CDR3 DNA: TGTGCCAGCAGTGCTAGCGGCACAGATACG.

This clone was seen at least ten times. Coverage ceases 3 residues before the CDR3 finishes, and the germline J gene fills in the end. This chain joins TRBV6-1 and TRBJ1-4; 10 bases line up with TRBD1. Trimming at V came to 1 base and at J to 7 bases, leaving 9 bases not matched to a gene. The V gene's germline CDR1 is MNHNS and CDR2 SASEGT. This CDR3 is built from 17 residues. The sequenced part of the CDR3 DNA is TGTGCCAGCAGTGAAGGACAGGGGGCCCCAATTCGTGAAAAA. Protein sequence: CASSEGQGAPIREK. The whole CDR3 protein reads CASSEGQGAPIREKLFF.

A few counts support this clone. This CDR3 reads CSARDEVIARRNEQFF. Incomplete CDR3 DNA: TGCAGTGCTAGAGATGAAGTGATAGCGCGTCGCAATGAG. This rearrangement joins TRBV20-1 to TRBJ2-1, with a tentative D call TRBD2 (5 bases). The missing CDR3 end, 3 residues past where the read stops, is filled in from the germline J gene. The CDR3 has 16 amino acids. CDR1 and CDR2 (germline): DFQATT, SNEGSKA (reference sequence). The germline V and J ends were trimmed by 0 bases and 6 bases, with 18 bases remaining between them.

This clone occurred many times. Sequencing ends 3 residues short of the CDR3 end; the germline J gene provides the rest. The chain couples TRBV19 to TRBJ2-2; D uncertain. Trimming took 9 bases from V and 0 from J, leaving 11 bases between them. The CDR3 covers 14 residues. Per the germline V gene, CDR1 is LNHDA and CDR2 is SQIVND (reference sequence). Incomplete CDR3 DNA: TGTGCCAGCGCACAGACACCGAACACCGGGGAG. It encodes CASAQTPNTGE. The whole CDR3 protein reads CASAQTPNTGELFF.

In this sample, this clone turned up a few times. Sequencing ends 3 residues short of the CDR3 end; the germline J gene provides the rest. The genes are TRBV7-3 and TRBJ1-1; TRBD1 is a possible D gene (5 bases). With 5 bases removed from V and 3 bases from J, the gap between germline ends came to 16 bases. This CDR3 is built from 15 residues. CDR1 and CDR2 (germline): SGHTA, FQGTGA. This CDR3 reads CASSNPGIGYTEAFF. The sequenced part of the CDR3 DNA is TGTGCCAGCAGCAACCCAGGGATCGGTTACACTGAA.

This clone was observed at least ten times. The CDR3 end lies 3 residues beyond the end of the read and is filled in from the germline J gene. The rearrangement uses TRBV4-1 and TRBJ2-2, with unresolved D. V gave up 3 bases and J gave up 6 bases, with 17 bases separating them. The CDR3 is made up of 16 amino acids. Per germline, CDR1 MGHRA and CDR2 YSYEKL. The CDR3 bases that were read are TGCGCCAGCAGCCAGCGCTCTCAGGCCCCACCCGGGGAG. Its protein is CASSQRSQAPPGE. The complete CDR3 sequence is CASSQRSQAPPGELFF.

This clone has ten or more counts. CDR3 sequence: CASSISAGFNEKLFF. The DNA read from the CDR3 is TGTGCCAGTAGTATTAGCGCCGGCTTTAATGAAAAA. The chain carries TRBV19 and TRBJ1-4; D gene ambiguous. The read gets to within 3 residues of the CDR3 end, and the germline J gene fills in the rest. Germline V lookup: CDR1 LNHDA, CDR2 SQIVND (reference sequence). Trimming stripped 3 bases from V and 4 bases from J, with 12 bases between. This CDR3 comprises 15 residues.

This clone was detected many times. CDR3 residues: CASSPGGRANEQFF. Incomplete CDR3 DNA: TGTGCCAGCTCACCGGGCGGGAGGGCGAATGAG. This sequence joins TRBV18 and TRBJ2-1; 9 bases fit TRBD2. The read is 3 residues too short to cover the CDR3 end, so that end is filled in from the germline J gene. J gave up 7 bases and V 3 bases, and 4 bases lay outside the gene matches. The CDR3 has 14 amino acids. Germline lookup yields CDR1 KGHSH and CDR2 LQKENI.